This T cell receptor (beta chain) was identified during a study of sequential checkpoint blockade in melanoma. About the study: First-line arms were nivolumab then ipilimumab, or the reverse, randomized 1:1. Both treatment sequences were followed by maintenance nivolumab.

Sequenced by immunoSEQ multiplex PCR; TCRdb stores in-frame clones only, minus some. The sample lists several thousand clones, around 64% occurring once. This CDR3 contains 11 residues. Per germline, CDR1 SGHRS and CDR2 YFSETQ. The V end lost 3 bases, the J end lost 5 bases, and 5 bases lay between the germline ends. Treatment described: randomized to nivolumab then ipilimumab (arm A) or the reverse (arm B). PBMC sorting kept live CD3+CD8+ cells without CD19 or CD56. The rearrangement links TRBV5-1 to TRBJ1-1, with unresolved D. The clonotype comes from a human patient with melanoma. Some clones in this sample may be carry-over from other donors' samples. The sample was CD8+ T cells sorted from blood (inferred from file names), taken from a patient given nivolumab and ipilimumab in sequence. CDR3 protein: CASSYETEAFF. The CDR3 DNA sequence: TGCGCCAGCAGCTATGAGACTGAAGCTTTCTTT. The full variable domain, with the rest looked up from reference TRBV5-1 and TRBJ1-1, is KAGVTQTPRYLIKTRGQQVTLSCSPISGHRSVSWYQQTPGQGLQFLFEYFSETQRNKGNFPGRFSGRQFSNSRSEMNVSTLELGDSALYLCASSYETEAFFGQGTRLTVV.